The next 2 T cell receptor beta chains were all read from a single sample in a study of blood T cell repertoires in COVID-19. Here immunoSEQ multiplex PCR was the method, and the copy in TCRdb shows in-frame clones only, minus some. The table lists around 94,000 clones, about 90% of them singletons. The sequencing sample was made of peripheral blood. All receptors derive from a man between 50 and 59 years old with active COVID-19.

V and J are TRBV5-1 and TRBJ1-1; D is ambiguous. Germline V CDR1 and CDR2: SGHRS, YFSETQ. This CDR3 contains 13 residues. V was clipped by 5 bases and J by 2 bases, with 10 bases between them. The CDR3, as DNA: TGCGCCAGCAGACAAGTCGCAAACACTGAAGCTTTCTTT. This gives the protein CASRQVANTEAFF.

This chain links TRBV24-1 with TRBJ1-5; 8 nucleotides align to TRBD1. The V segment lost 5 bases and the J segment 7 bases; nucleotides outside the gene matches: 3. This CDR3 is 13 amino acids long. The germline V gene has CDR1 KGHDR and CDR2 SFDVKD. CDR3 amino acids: CATSAGGEQPQHF. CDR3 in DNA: TGTGCCACCAGTGCAGGGGGCGAGCAGCCCCAGCATTTT.